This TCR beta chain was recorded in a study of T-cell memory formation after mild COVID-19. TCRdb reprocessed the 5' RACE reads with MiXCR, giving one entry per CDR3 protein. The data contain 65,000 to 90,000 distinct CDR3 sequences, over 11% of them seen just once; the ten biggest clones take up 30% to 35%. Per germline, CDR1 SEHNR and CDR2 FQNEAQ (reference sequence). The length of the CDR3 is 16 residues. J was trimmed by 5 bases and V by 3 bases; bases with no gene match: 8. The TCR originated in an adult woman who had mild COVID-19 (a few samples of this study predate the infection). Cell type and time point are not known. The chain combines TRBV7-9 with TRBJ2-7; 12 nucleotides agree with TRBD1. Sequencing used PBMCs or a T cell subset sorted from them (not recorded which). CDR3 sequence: CASSLSRDRGRDEQYF. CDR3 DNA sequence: TGTGCCAGCAGCTTGTCGCGGGACAGGGGGCGTGACGAGCAGTACTTC.